The 21 T cell receptor beta chains below come from one sample, sequenced in a study of CD8+ T cells in alopecia areata. cDNA prepared by RNA extraction and subsequent reverse transcription served as the template for sequencing. Profiling relied on immunoSEQ multiplex PCR, and the TCRdb table lists in-frame clones only, not all of them. The sample shows 110,000 or so clones, 55% to 60% of them seen only once. Treatment: oral pan-JAK inhibitor, 5-10 mg twice daily. The source was CD4+ T cells sorted from blood, collected at week 24, from a patient treated with tofacitinib. The receptors here all came from a human donor with alopecia areata.

This clone was counted between two and nine times. The V gene is TRBV4-2, the J gene TRBJ2-1; 13 bases agree with TRBD2. V dropped 3 bases and J dropped 4; count of bases not matched to a gene: 3. Germline V lookup: CDR1 LGHNA, CDR2 YNFKEQ. The CDR3 has 16 amino acids. CDR3 in amino acids: CASSQTSGGPYNEQFF. Written as DNA, the CDR3 is TGTGCCAGCAGCCAGACTAGCGGGGGGCCATACAATGAGCAGTTCTTC.

This clone was seen a few times. The CDR3 DNA reads as TGTGCCAGCTCACTGGGACTAGCGGGGGCCGAGCAGTTCTTC. Translation gives CASSLGLAGAEQFF. The chain carries TRBV18 and TRBJ2-1; TRBD2 agrees at 14 bases. The CDR3 runs to 14 residues. Germline lookup yields CDR1 KGHSH and CDR2 LQKENI. Trimming cost V 4 bases and J 10 bases; bases outside gene matches: 3.

This clone has only a few counts. The chain couples TRBV30 to TRBJ2-3; D gene unclear. The CDR3 length is 14 residues. Looked up from germline, CDR1 is GTSNPN and CDR2 is SVGIG (reference sequence). V was shortened by 0 bases and J by 5 bases, with 12 bases between the two germline ends. The CDR3: CAWSVQAWGDTQYF. The CDR3 coding sequence is TGTGCCTGGAGTGTACAAGCGTGGGGAGATACGCAGTATTTT. The complete variable domain, with remaining parts taken from reference TRBV30 and TRBJ2-3, reads SQTIHQWPATLVQPVGSPLSLECTVEGTSNPNLYWYRQAAGRGLQLLFYSVGIGQISSEVPQNLSASRPQDRQFILSSKKLLLSDSGFYLCAWSVQAWGDTQYFGPGTRLTVL.

This clone showed up just a few times. This chain uses TRBV30 with TRBJ2-5; 12 bases map to TRBD1. Trimming took 3 bases from V and 3 from J; bases not matched to a gene: 2. This CDR3 is 14 amino acids long. CDR1 and CDR2 (germline): GTSNPN, SVGIG (reference sequence). The CDR3 protein is CAWRGQGAKETQYF. As DNA, the CDR3 is TGTGCCTGGAGGGGACAGGGGGCGAAAGAGACCCAGTACTTC.

This clone was found a few times. The rearrangement links TRBV7-8 to TRBJ1-6; no definite D call. V lost 0 bases and J 11 bases, leaving 17 bases between the germline ends. Germline CDR1 is SGHVS and CDR2 is FQNEAQ. The CDR3 contains 16 residues. As DNA, the CDR3 is TGTGCCAGCAGCTTAGCCGACGTGGGGATTAGGACACCCCTCCACTTT. Protein: CASSLADVGIRTPLHF.

A few counts support this clone. The chain uses TRBV28 and TRBJ1-1, with D perhaps TRBD1 (6 bases). The CDR3 has 12 residues. Trimming removed 7 bases at V and 5 bases at J, with 11 bases between. Germline values: CDR1 MDHEN, CDR2 SYDVKM. The CDR3 DNA sequence: TGTGCCAGCACAGGGGATGGGACTGAAGCTTTCTTT. Translated: CASTGDGTEAFF.

This sequence joins TRBV29-1 and TRBJ2-6; 7 nucleotides match TRBD1. CDR3 length: 15 residues. J gave up 1 base and V 1 base, and 1 base lay outside the gene matches. The germline V gene encodes CDR1 SQVTM and CDR2 ANQGSEA. The CDR3, as DNA: TGCAGCGTTGAAGGGGGACAGTCTGGGGCCAACGTCCTGACTTTC. Translating gives CSVEGGQSGANVLTF. Full variable domain (rest looked up from reference TRBV29-1 and TRBJ2-6): SAVISQKPSRDICQRGTSLTIQCQVDSQVTMMFWYRQQPGQSLTLIATANQGSEATYESGFVIDKFPISRPNLTFSTLTVSNMSPEDSSIYLCSVEGGQSGANVLTFGAGSRLTVL.

This clone came up a few times. The chain links TRBV6-5 to TRBJ1-1, with D unresolved. Germline values: CDR1 MNHEY, CDR2 SVGAGI. This CDR3 is built from 14 residues. V dropped 1 base and J dropped 1 base, with 7 bases sitting between them. CDR3 amino acids: CASSYLFQNTEAFF. CDR3 nucleotides: TGTGCCAGCAGTTACTTGTTTCAGAACACTGAAGCTTTCTTT.

The genes are TRBV5-1 and TRBJ1-6; 9 bases are shared with TRBD1. J lost 7 bases, V lost 3 bases, and 5 bases had no gene match. This CDR3 comprises 15 residues. CDR1 is SGHRS, CDR2 YFSETQ, per germline. In nucleotides, the CDR3 is TGCGCCAGCAGCTGGGGACAGGGCAACAATTCACCCCTCCACTTT. As protein: CASSWGQGNNSPLHF.

This clone came up a few times. This chain links TRBV2 with TRBJ2-1; tentative D call: TRBD1 (6 bases). Trimming removed 4 bases from V and 1 base from J, with 14 bases in between. From germline, CDR1 is SNHLY and CDR2 FYNNEI. The CDR3 consists of 16 residues. The CDR3 is CASSASRGFSYNEQFF. As DNA, the CDR3 is TGTGCCAGCAGTGCGAGCAGGGGCTTTTCCTACAATGAGCAGTTCTTC.

This clone has a handful of counts. The chain recombines TRBV30 with TRBJ1-6, with D hard to call. The CDR3 runs 15 residues. Germline CDR1 and CDR2: GTSNPN and SVGIG (reference sequence). The CDR3, as DNA: TGTGCATTGGGTTGGACCAGCTCCTATAATTCACCCCTCCACTTT. Translated: CALGWTSSYNSPLHF.

The chain has TRBV7-9 and TRBJ1-5, with TRBD1 identical over 8 bases. This CDR3 contains 15 residues. Germline loops: CDR1 SEHNR, CDR2 FQNEAQ (reference sequence). J was trimmed by 3 bases and V by 4 bases; bases with no gene match: 5. The DNA of the CDR3 is TGTGCCAGCAGCTCTCAGGGGGCCTCCAATCAGCCCCAGCATTTT. This gives the protein CASSSQGASNQPQHF.

The J gene is TRBJ2-7, the V gene TRBV5-1; 7 bases match TRBD1. The V gene end was trimmed by 4 bases and the J gene end by 6 bases; junction bases not matched to a gene: 22. Germline lookup yields CDR1 SGHRS and CDR2 YFSETQ. There are 18 residues in the CDR3. The CDR3 DNA is TGCGCCAGCAGCACGGGTTCCGTAGGAACCGGGACAGTCCGCGAGCAGTACTTC. Its translation: CASSTGSVGTGTVREQYF.

This clone was detected a few times. The CDR3 sequence is CASSPRRTSGTGELFF. CDR3 coding DNA: TGTGCCAGCAGCCCCCGGCGGACTTCGGGCACCGGGGAGCTGTTTTTT. This chain connects TRBV11-2 to TRBJ2-2; D is possibly TRBD2 (5 bases). The germline V gene has CDR1 SGHAT and CDR2 FQNNGV. The V and J ends lost 5 bases and 4 bases respectively, with 17 bases between them. The CDR3 contains 16 residues.

This clone appeared a few times. V and J are TRBV4-3 and TRBJ2-2; 8 nucleotides agree with TRBD2. This CDR3 has 16 amino acids. Germline lookup yields CDR1 LGHNA and CDR2 YSLEER. V trimming: 0 bases; J trimming: 4 bases; junction bases outside the gene matches: 4. The DNA of the CDR3 is TGCGCCAGCAGCCAAGAGACTAGCGTCCCCACCGGGGAGCTGTTTTTT. This translates into CASSQETSVPTGELFF.

The rearrangement joins TRBV29-1 to TRBJ2-3, with D unclear. Trimming took off 5 bases at V and 0 bases at J, with 9 bases between the two ends. Germline V CDR1 and CDR2: SQVTM, ANQGSEA. The CDR3 runs 13 residues. Written as DNA, the CDR3 is TGCAGCGTTACAAAGGTCAGCACAGATACGCAGTATTTT. Translating it yields CSVTKVSTDTQYF.

This chain connects TRBV6-5 to TRBJ2-5; D gene ambiguous. Germline-derived CDR1 and CDR2 are MNHEY and SVGAGI. The CDR3 spans 11 residues. The ends were cut back, 5 bases at V and 8 bases at J, with 9 bases in the middle. CDR3 residues: CASSKLGTQYF. In nucleotides, the CDR3 is TGTGCCAGCAGTAAATTGGGAACCCAGTACTTC.

The CDR3 DNA reads TGTGCCAGCAGCCAAGTGATGGGCGCAGATACGCAGTATTTT. Translation gives CASSQVMGADTQYF. The rearrangement links TRBV4-2 to TRBJ2-3; D is ambiguous. Germline CDR1 reads LGHNA; CDR2 reads YNFKEQ. V was pared by 1 base and J by 4 bases, with 9 bases between. The CDR3 is 14 amino acids.

V usage is TRBV6-5 and J usage is TRBJ2-6; D gene uncertain. Germline lookup yields CDR1 MNHEY and CDR2 SVGAGI. The CDR3 runs 15 residues. Trimming removed 3 bases from V and 0 bases from J, with 6 bases in between. The CDR3: CASSYSYSGANVLTF. The CDR3 DNA sequence: TGTGCCAGCAGTTATAGCTACTCTGGGGCCAACGTCCTGACTTTC.

This clone was counted between two and nine times. The V call is TRBV4-1, the J call TRBJ1-5, with unresolved D. V was pared by 2 bases and J by 3 bases, with 20 bases between. Germline CDR1 reads MGHRA; CDR2 reads YSYEKL. The length of the CDR3 is 18 residues. In DNA, the CDR3 is TGCGCCAGCAGCCAAAAACCAAGTGTGGGGTATGACAATCAGCCCCAGCATTTT. This codes for CASSQKPSVGYDNQPQHF.

The J gene is TRBJ2-3, the V gene TRBV7-9; weak D call: TRBD2 (5 bases). This CDR3 region has 11 residues. Deletions cut 7 bases from V and 6 bases from J, with 8 bases between. Germline V gives CDR1 SEHNR, CDR2 FQNEAQ (reference sequence). CDR3 sequence reads: CASTRVDTQYF. CDR3 DNA: TGTGCCAGCACGAGGGTGGATACGCAGTATTTT.